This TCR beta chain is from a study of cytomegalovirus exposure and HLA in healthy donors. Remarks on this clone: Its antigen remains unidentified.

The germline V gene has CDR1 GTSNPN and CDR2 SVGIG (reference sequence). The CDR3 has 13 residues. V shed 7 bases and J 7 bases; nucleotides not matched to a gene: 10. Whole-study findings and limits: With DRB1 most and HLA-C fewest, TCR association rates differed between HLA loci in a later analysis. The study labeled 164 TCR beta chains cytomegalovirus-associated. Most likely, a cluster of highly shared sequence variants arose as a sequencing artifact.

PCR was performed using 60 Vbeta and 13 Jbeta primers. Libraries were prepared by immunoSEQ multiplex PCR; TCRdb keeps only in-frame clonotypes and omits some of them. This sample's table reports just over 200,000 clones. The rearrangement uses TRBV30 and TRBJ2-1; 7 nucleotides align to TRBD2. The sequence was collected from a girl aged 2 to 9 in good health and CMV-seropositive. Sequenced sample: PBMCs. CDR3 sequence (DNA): TGTGCCTTGGGACTATGGGGGAAAAATGAGCAGTTCTTC. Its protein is CALGLWGKNEQFF. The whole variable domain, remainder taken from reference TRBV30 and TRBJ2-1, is SQTIHQWPATLVQPVGSPLSLECTVEGTSNPNLYWYRQAAGRGLQLLFYSVGIGQISSEVPQNLSASRPQDRQFILSSKKLLLSDSGFYLCALGLWGKNEQFFGPGTRLTVL.